The 27 T cell receptor beta chains below were found in one sample sequenced in a study of T cell repertoires in cytomegalovirus infection. TCRdb itself ran the reads through MiXCR, one entry per CDR3 protein. The table records 550,000 to 850,000 distinct CDR3 sequences, around 30% of them present only once. Antigens for these TCRs are unknown. The source was cultured PBMCs, collected from culture after CMV antigen stimulation. These receptors were taken from a human donor in good health (CMV status not recorded). Some clones in this sample may be carry-over from other donors' samples.

This clonotype appeared many times. V and J are TRBV7-9 and TRBJ1-1; no clear D gene. Germline V gene sequence: CDR1 SEHNR, CDR2 FQNEAQ (reference sequence). The CDR3 runs to 12 residues. Deletions cut 5 bases from V and 6 bases from J, with 10 bases between. The CDR3 DNA reads as TGTGCCAGCAGCCGAGAGGAGGCTGAAGCTTTCTTT. Protein product: CASSREEAEAFF.

The gene calls are TRBV12-3 or TRBV12-4 and TRBJ2-1, with TRBD2 as a possible D gene (6 bases). The V end lost 6 bases, the J end lost 10 bases, and 16 bases lay between the germline ends. The CDR3 has 13 residues. The DNA of the CDR3 is TGTGCCAGCAGGCGGGGTCGATCCCACGAGCAGTTCTTC. It is translated as CASRRGRSHEQFF.

This clonotype was observed at least ten times. V and J are TRBV7-2 and TRBJ2-3; D gene ambiguous. This CDR3 has 15 amino acids. Trimming removed 3 bases at V and 4 bases at J, with 14 bases between. CDR1 SGHTA and CDR2 FQGNSA come from the germline V gene. The CDR3 DNA follows: TGTGCCAGCAGCTTCAAGAGAAGTAGGGCAGATACGCAGTATTTT. Translating gives CASSFKRSRADTQYF. The whole variable domain, remainder taken from reference TRBV7-2 and TRBJ2-3, is GAGVSQSPSNKVTEKGKDVELRCDPISGHTALYWYRQSLGQGLEFLIYFQGNSAPDKSGLPSDRFSAERTGGSVSTLTIQRTQQEDSAVYLCASSFKRSRADTQYFGPGTRLTVL.

The chain is built from TRBV6-6 and TRBJ1-1; D remains unclear. CDR1 is MNHNY and CDR2 is SVGAGI in the germline V gene (reference sequence). Trimming cost V 0 bases and J 8 bases, with 10 bases left between them. This CDR3 has 13 amino acids. Here the CDR3 reads CASSYSNGLEAFF. CDR3 DNA: TGTGCCAGCAGTTACTCGAACGGATTAGAAGCTTTCTTT.

V and J are TRBV7-9 and TRBJ2-1; TRBD2 might be the D (6 bases). The CDR3 totals 15 residues. V lost 5 bases and J 4 bases, leaving 15 bases between the germline ends. Germline assignment: CDR1 SEHNR and CDR2 FQNEAQ (reference sequence). CDR3 sequence reads: CASSPGAGRYNEQFF. For the CDR3, the DNA is TGTGCCAGCAGCCCTGGAGCGGGCAGATACAATGAGCAGTTCTTC.

The gene calls are TRBV20-1 and TRBJ2-3, with a weak D call TRBD2 (5 bases). Per the germline V gene, CDR1 is DFQATT and CDR2 is SNEGSKA (reference sequence). The V and J ends lost 3 bases and 0 bases respectively, with 13 bases between them. The CDR3 is 15 amino acids. Here the CDR3 DNA reads TGCAGTGCTAGGGAGCGGTGGGCTAGCACAGATACGCAGTATTTT. It yields the protein CSARERWASTDTQYF.

This chain uses TRBV3-1 with TRBJ2-3; either TRBD1 or TRBD2 may fit D (5 bases each). The CDR3 is 15 amino acids. CDR1 and CDR2 from the germline V gene are LGHDT and YNNKEL (reference sequence). V lost 4 bases to trimming and J lost 2 bases, with 13 bases between them. The CDR3 loop reads CASSRQGVSTDTQYF. In DNA form, the CDR3 reads TGTGCCAGCAGCCGCCAGGGAGTTTCCACAGATACGCAGTATTTT.

This clonotype was seen repeatedly, ten times or more. The chain employs TRBV7-2 and TRBJ2-3; D remains ambiguous. This CDR3 has 15 residues. The V end was cut by 2 bases, the J end by 1 base, with 10 bases between. Per the germline V gene, CDR1 is SGHTA and CDR2 is FQGNSA. The CDR3 protein is CASSLRPARTDTQYF. The CDR3 DNA reads TGTGCCAGCAGCTTACGGCCAGCCCGCACAGATACGCAGTATTTT.

A few counts support this clonotype. The V gene is TRBV19, the J gene TRBJ2-3; D gene unclear. Germline values: CDR1 LNHDA, CDR2 SQIVND (reference sequence). V lost 8 bases, J lost 2 bases, and 8 bases lay in between. The CDR3 has 12 residues. The CDR3 DNA follows: TGTGCCAGTGGGGAAACCACAGATACGCAGTATTTT. Protein product: CASGETTDTQYF.

This clonotype was recorded a few times. The chain uses TRBV7-6 and TRBJ2-1; D remains unclear. CDR3 size: 13 residues. Germline CDR1 and CDR2: SGHVS and FNYEAQ. V was pared by 0 bases and J by 7 bases, with 7 bases between. The CDR3 is CASSLALGNEQFF. The CDR3 region has the DNA TGTGCCAGCAGCTTAGCTTTGGGGAATGAGCAGTTCTTC.

The chain links TRBV2 to TRBJ1-1; D ambiguous. In germline, CDR1 is SNHLY, CDR2 FYNNEI. This CDR3 has 12 residues. V was clipped by 1 base and J by 8 bases, with 8 bases between them. In DNA form, the CDR3 reads TGTGCCAGCAGTGAAGGTAGAGAAGAAGCTTTCTTT. Residues: CASSEGREEAFF.

The chain is built from TRBV20-1 and TRBJ2-7, with D uncertain. The CDR3 has 11 residues. Trimming left V 3 bases short and J 3 bases short, with 6 bases between. Germline values: CDR1 DFQATT, CDR2 SNEGSKA (reference sequence). As DNA, the CDR3 is TGCAGTGCTAGGGTAAACTACGAGCAGTACTTC. It codes for CSARVNYEQYF.

This clonotype was seen a few times. This sequence joins TRBV29-1 and TRBJ2-3; D remains ambiguous. This CDR3 spans 13 amino acids. Germline CDR1 and CDR2: SQVTM and ANQGSEA. The V gene lost 0 bases and the J gene lost 5 bases, with 9 bases spanning the gap. This chain's CDR3 is CSVEDGTIDTQYF. The CDR3 region has the DNA TGCAGCGTTGAAGATGGCACGATAGATACGCAGTATTTT.

The chain couples TRBV4-1 to TRBJ2-3, with D possibly matching TRBD2 (6 bases). Trimming took off 6 bases at V and 1 base at J, with 14 bases between the two ends. Germline V gene sequence: CDR1 MGHRA, CDR2 YSYEKL. This CDR3 is built from 15 residues. CDR3 DNA sequence: TGCGCCAGCAGACGGTCGGGGGATCGCACAGATACGCAGTATTTT. Amino acid sequence: CASRRSGDRTDTQYF.

The V call is TRBV6-1, the J call TRBJ1-1, with TRBD1 as a possible D gene (5 bases). Per the germline V gene, CDR1 is MNHNS and CDR2 is SASEGT. This CDR3 is 14 amino acids long. The germline V and J ends were trimmed by 4 bases and 3 bases, with 12 bases remaining between them. In DNA form, the CDR3 reads TGTGCCAGCAGTGCCGTCGAAGGGGACACTGAAGCTTTCTTT. The encoded protein is CASSAVEGDTEAFF.

This rearrangement joins TRBV7-2 to TRBJ1-3; no reliable D call. Trimming stripped 4 bases from V and 9 bases from J, with 13 bases between. CDR1 is SGHTA, CDR2 FQGNSA, per germline. The CDR3 has 13 residues. The CDR3 region is CASSWARIGTIYF. The CDR3 DNA follows: TGTGCCAGCAGCTGGGCAAGGATCGGCACCATATATTTT.

This clonotype was seen only once. This chain connects TRBV3-1 to TRBJ2-3; no clear D. The CDR3 loop spans 15 amino acids. Germline V gives CDR1 LGHDT, CDR2 YNNKEL (reference sequence). With 6 bases removed from V and 1 base from J, the gap between germline ends came to 14 bases. The CDR3 protein is CASSPVPKGTDTQYF. CDR3 in DNA: TGTGCCAGCAGTCCGGTCCCGAAGGGCACAGATACGCAGTATTTT.

This chain connects TRBV25-1 to TRBJ2-2; D gene ambiguous. The CDR3 consists of 16 residues. Trimming pared 3 bases from V and 0 bases from J, leaving 11 bases between. Germline CDR1 is MGHDK and CDR2 is SYGVNS. The CDR3 loop reads CASSDFEEANTGELFF. As DNA, the CDR3 is TGTGCCAGCAGTGACTTTGAGGAAGCGAACACCGGGGAGCTGTTTTTT.

This clonotype appeared a few times. The V gene is TRBV2, the J gene TRBJ1-1; D is unresolved. Germline V gene lookup returns CDR1 SNHLY and CDR2 FYNNEI. This CDR3 is built from 12 residues. The V end was cut by 6 bases, the J end by 9 bases, with 14 bases between. In nucleotides, the CDR3 is TGTGCCAGCAGCCTGGACTTCCCCAAAGCTTTCTTT. As protein: CASSLDFPKAFF.

This clonotype showed up many times. This chain uses TRBV7-2 with TRBJ2-1; TRBD2 matches at 7 bases. The ends lost 6 bases at V and 7 bases at J; junction bases unmatched: 15. The length of the CDR3 is 16 residues. Germline V CDR1 and CDR2: SGHTA, FQGNSA. The CDR3 DNA sequence: TGTGCCAGCAGGGCAGCCACTAGCGAATGGGGGAATGAGCAGTTCTTC. It translates to CASRAATSEWGNEQFF.

The V call is TRBV7-9, the J call TRBJ1-5; TRBD1 aligns across 9 bases. The CDR3 spans 15 residues. The V segment lost 5 bases and the J segment 4 bases; nucleotides outside the gene matches: 6. CDR1 is SEHNR and CDR2 is FQNEAQ in the germline V gene (reference sequence). CDR3 amino acids: CASSRDGQGNQPQHF. CDR3 DNA: TGTGCCAGCAGCCGTGACGGACAGGGGAATCAGCCCCAGCATTTT.

This chain uses TRBV14 with TRBJ2-3; 8 nucleotides agree with TRBD2. V shed 1 base, J shed 0 bases, and the junction held 18 bases outside the gene matches. CDR1 is SGHDN, CDR2 FVKESK, per germline. The CDR3 contains 21 residues. In DNA form, the CDR3 reads TGTGCCAGCAGCCAAGTGAGTTGGCAGTCGGCGGGAGGTAGAAGCACAGATACGCAGTATTTT. Its translation is CASSQVSWQSAGGRSTDTQYF.

The V and J genes are TRBV19 and TRBJ1-2; 7 nucleotides agree with TRBD1. J gave up 0 bases and V 10 bases, and 11 bases lay outside the gene matches. Per the germline V gene, CDR1 is LNHDA and CDR2 is SQIVND (reference sequence). The CDR3 extends over 15 amino acids. CDR3 region: CATLPRTGSNYGYTF. As DNA, the CDR3 is TGTGCCACCCTACCACGGACAGGCTCTAACTATGGCTACACCTTC.

This clonotype appeared a few times. This sequence joins TRBV7-9 and TRBJ1-2; D remains unclear. The V end was cut by 1 base, the J end by 5 bases, with 8 bases between. Germline assignment: CDR1 SEHNR and CDR2 FQNEAQ (reference sequence). The CDR3 sequence is 13 residues long. The CDR3 here is CASSLGAEYGYTF. DNA of the CDR3: TGTGCCAGCAGCTTAGGTGCAGAGTATGGCTACACCTTC.

This clonotype was seen only a few times. J is TRBJ2-5 and V is TRBV19; tentative D call: TRBD2 (5 bases). Trimming left V 0 bases short and J 7 bases short, with 9 bases between. The CDR3 sequence is 13 residues long. Germline V gene data show CDR1 as LNHDA and CDR2 as SQIVND (reference sequence). Here the CDR3 reads CASSIEPEGTQYF. The CDR3 coding sequence is TGTGCCAGTAGTATAGAGCCCGAGGGGACCCAGTACTTC.

This clonotype was picked up a small number of times. This chain connects TRBV19 to TRBJ1-5; D is ambiguous. CDR1 is LNHDA and CDR2 is SQIVND in the germline V gene (reference sequence). V was clipped by 7 bases and J by 0 bases, with 10 bases between them. The CDR3 runs to 14 residues. The chain's CDR3 is CASMTGYSNQPQHF. The CDR3 DNA follows: TGTGCCAGTATGACTGGGTATAGCAATCAGCCCCAGCATTTT.

A few counts support this clonotype. The V gene is TRBV7-2, the J gene TRBJ2-3, with 8 bases identical to TRBD1. V lost 2 bases and J lost 2; bases outside the gene matches: 3. Looked up from germline, CDR1 is SGHTA and CDR2 is FQGNSA. This CDR3 spans 15 amino acids. In DNA, the CDR3 is TGTGCCAGCAGCTTATACAGGGGGGTCACAGATACGCAGTATTTT. Translated, it gives CASSLYRGVTDTQYF.